Sequencing of this T cell receptor (beta chain) was carried out in a study of cytomegalovirus exposure and HLA in healthy donors. The PCR contained 60 Vbeta and 13 Jbeta primers. TCRdb keeps only in-frame clones here, not all; method: immunoSEQ multiplex PCR. The sample has roughly 50,000 clones. V lost 2 bases to trimming and J lost 1 base, with 11 bases between them. The CDR3 has 15 amino acids. Germline V gene sequence: CDR1 SEHNR, CDR2 FQNEAQ (reference sequence). The chain recombines TRBV7-9 with TRBJ1-1; D unresolved. The clonotype comes from a woman in her 40s in good health and CMV-seronegative. The sequencing input was PBMCs. CDR3 in amino acids: CASSLIARGNTEAFF. The CDR3 DNA follows: TGTGCCAGCAGCTTAATTGCCCGGGGGAACACTGAAGCTTTCTTT.